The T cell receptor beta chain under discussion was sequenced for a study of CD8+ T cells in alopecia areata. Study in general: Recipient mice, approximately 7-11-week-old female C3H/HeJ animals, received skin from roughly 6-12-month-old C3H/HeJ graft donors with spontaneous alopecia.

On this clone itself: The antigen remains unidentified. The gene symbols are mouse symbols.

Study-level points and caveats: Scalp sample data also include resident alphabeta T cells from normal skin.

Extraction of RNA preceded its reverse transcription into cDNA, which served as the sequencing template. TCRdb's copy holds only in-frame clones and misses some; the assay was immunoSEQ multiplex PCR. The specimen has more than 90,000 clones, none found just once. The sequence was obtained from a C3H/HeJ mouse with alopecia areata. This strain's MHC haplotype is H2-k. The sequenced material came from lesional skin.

Partial CDR3 DNA: TGCACCTGCAGTGTCTGGGACTTTCAAGAC. It codes for CTCSVWDFQD. The full-length CDR3 reads as CTCSVWDFQDTQYF. The chain links TRBV1 to TRBJ2-5; TRBD2 might be the D (6 bases). Read sequence stops 4 residues before the CDR3 end, and the germline J gene provides the missing end. Germline CDR1 NSQYPW, CDR2 LRSPGD (reference sequence). CDR3 length equals 14 residues. Trimming left V 4 bases short and J 3 bases short, with 11 bases between.